The next 3 T cell receptor beta chains were all read from a single sample in a study of blood T cell repertoires in COVID-19. Libraries were prepared by immunoSEQ multiplex PCR; TCRdb keeps only in-frame clonotypes and omits some of them. The sample includes about 140,000 clones, about 80% of them seen just once. Sequenced input: peripheral blood. The receptors originated from a man in his sixties or seventies who had recovered from COVID-19.

This chain uses TRBV5-1 with TRBJ2-2; the D gene is possibly TRBD1 (6 bases). V gave up 5 bases and J gave up 10 bases, with 15 bases separating them. This CDR3 is built from 13 residues. CDR1 is SGHRS and CDR2 is YFSETQ in the germline V gene. The CDR3 is CASRSQGNQELFF. The CDR3 bases are TGCGCCAGCAGGAGTCAGGGGAATCAGGAGCTGTTTTTT.

V and J are TRBV6-2 or TRBV6-3 and TRBJ2-1; 8 nucleotides agree with TRBD1. In germline, CDR1 is MNHEY, CDR2 SVGEGT. The CDR3 spans 14 residues. Germline trimming cut 2 bases from V and 6 bases from J; bases unmatched to any gene: 3. CDR3 sequence: CASSYTQGANEQFF. CDR3 DNA: TGTGCCAGCAGTTACACGCAGGGGGCCAATGAGCAGTTCTTC.

The chain couples TRBV5-6 to TRBJ2-6, with D unclear. V was trimmed by 3 bases and J by 4 bases, leaving 2 bases between them. The CDR3 runs to 12 residues. Germline CDR1 reads SGHDT; CDR2 reads YYEEEE. The CDR3 bases are TGTGCCAGCAGCTCGGGGGCCAACGTCCTGACTTTC. Translating it yields CASSSGANVLTF. The full variable domain, its missing parts supplied by reference TRBV5-6 and TRBJ2-6, is DAGVTQSPTHLIKTRGQQVTLRCSPKSGHDTVSWYQQALGQGPQFIFQYYEEEERQRGNFPDRFSGHQFPNYSSELNVNALLLGDSALYLCASSSGANVLTFGAGSRLTVL.